This is a list of T cell receptor beta chains from one sample in a study of T cell changes during pregnancy in multiple sclerosis. Produced via immunoSEQ multiplex PCR; TCRdb's table is partial and in-frame only. The sample shows about 61,000 clones, roughly 90% of them seen only once. Source: peripheral blood, taken in the first trimester of pregnancy. All receptors come from a female donor in good health, enrolled as a control in a pregnancy study. CDR3s include the opening cysteine and the closing phenylalanine or tryptophan. Size is stated for part of the rows, as once, few or many counts, or as a class when the clone is expanded.

j_call,v_call,clone_size,cdr3_aa
TRBJ1-2,TRBV15,NA,CATSRGWNRGGYTF
TRBJ1-2,TRBV5-5,NA,CASSGGQSFYYGYTF
TRBJ2-3,TRBV15,NA,CATSRDPSYSATQYF
TRBJ2-7,TRBV4-1,NA,CASSQRGQAYEQYF
TRBJ1-2,TRBV4-1,NA,CASSLDHGSSGGYTF
TRBJ1-2,TRBV5-5,NA,CASSLSAGGYTF
TRBJ2-3,TRBV19,NA,CASKLGLTSTDTQYF
TRBJ2-2,TRBV4-2,few,CASSQGAAGRSGELFF
TRBJ2-1,TRBV19,once,CASSIFLISGGMYNEQFF
TRBJ1-2,TRBV5-1,NA,CASSLRTGGGRNYGYTF
TRBJ1-2,TRBV6-5,NA,CASSYSPGPTGTF
TRBJ2-1,TRBV4-3,NA,CASSLTSGRGQEQFF
TRBJ2-4,TRBV7-2,few,CASSSPDRLNIQYF
TRBJ1-5,TRBV5-6,NA,CASSLTGINQPQHF
TRBJ1-1,TRBV28,NA,CASSLGTGRWNTEAFF
TRBJ2-5,TRBV7-2,NA,CASSPDRAGGTQYF
TRBJ2-1,TRBV7-9,NA,CASSSPGLGGNEQFF
TRBJ1-1,TRBV5-1,NA,CASSFTTYTEAFF
TRBJ2-5,TRBV6-1,NA,CASSEGLGLGTQYF
TRBJ1-5,TRBV27,NA,CASRAGQGASGQPQHF
TRBJ1-6,TRBV2,NA,CASILAGGASSPLHF
TRBJ2-3,TRBV11-2,NA,CASSLYTDTDTQYF
TRBJ1-5,TRBV4-2,NA,CASSQRDSNQPQHF
TRBJ2-7,TRBV5-6,NA,CASSLSGAKQYF
TRBJ2-1,TRBV7-2,NA,CASSLEWSSYNEQFF
TRBJ2-7,TRBV6-5,NA,CASSYSGAGRTYEQYF
TRBJ1-5,TRBV5-1,NA,CASSIGDSNQPQHF
TRBJ2-1,TRBV15,NA,CATSRDGAGGQFF
TRBJ2-7,TRBV4-1,NA,CASSQAPPGLAGVYEQYF
TRBJ1-2,TRBV9,NA,CASSVGGRGGYTF
TRBJ1-1,TRBV7-2,NA,CASSLTWSGTEAFF
TRBJ2-2,TRBV7-9,NA,CASSQKGAYTGELFF
TRBJ1-2,TRBV18,NA,CASSPTGENGYTF
TRBJ2-7,TRBV5-6,few,CASSLSGRVNEQYF
TRBJ2-2,TRBV4-3,NA,CASSRTSGNTGELFF
TRBJ1-3,TRBV16,NA,CASSQSGSHRGSGNTIYF
TRBJ1-3,TRBV18,NA,CASSPVRAGGIPPDSGNTIYF
TRBJ2-7,TRBV13,NA,CASSLGRGGNYEQYF
TRBJ2-1,TRBV29-1,NA,CSVPNRGLTYNEQFF
TRBJ1-5,TRBV7-9,NA,CASTPEGTDYNQPQHF
TRBJ1-1,TRBV7-9,NA,CASSLEGARWTEAFF
TRBJ1-4,TRBV21-1,NA,CASRYRGANEKLFF
TRBJ2-5,TRBV7-9,NA,CASSPDSWGTQYF
TRBJ2-1,TRBV29-1,once,CSLGGGNEQFF
TRBJ2-7,TRBV29-1,NA,CSVEGRPPSYEQYF
TRBJ1-2,TRBV5-5,NA,CASSLRDTGYGYTF
TRBJ1-1,TRBV28,NA,CASRGVWTEAFF